A few counts support the clone carrying this T cell receptor (beta chain). These data belong to a study of blood T cells in healthy people across ages. A second PCR, run for roughly 7 to 11 cycles, used a sample-barcoded 5' primer plus a J-beta primer mix. TCRdb used MiXCR to reprocess the 5' RACE reads, holding one entry per CDR3 protein. The repertoire has over 950,000 distinct CDR3 sequences, under 40% of them found once; the top ten carry around 13%. CDR1 is SEHNR, CDR2 FQNEAQ, per germline (reference sequence). The CDR3 is 15 amino acids. The trim removed 1 base at V and 1 base at J, leaving 4 bases unmatched.

This chain links TRBV7-9 with TRBJ2-7; 7 positions agree with TRBD1. The sequenced material came from blood. The TCR comes from a man aged 18 to 30 in good health. CDR3 residues: CASSLGGQISYEQYF. The CDR3 nucleotides are TGTGCCAGCAGCTTAGGGGGACAGATTTCCTACGAGCAGTACTTC.